Presented here are 5 T cell receptor beta chains from one specimen sequenced in a study of blood T cell repertoires in COVID-19. Assay used: immunoSEQ multiplex PCR; TCRdb lists only in-frame clones, some missing. The top ten hold around 2.6% of the sample, which has 150,000 to 200,000 clones, around 87% seen once. Sequencing was performed on peripheral blood. Receptor source: a man aged 40-49 years with active or convalescent COVID-19.

This clone turned up a few times. The chain couples TRBV29-1 to TRBJ1-4; D gene unclear. The CDR3 is made up of 13 amino acids. V lost 6 bases, J lost 7 bases, and 15 bases lay in between. Per the germline V gene, CDR1 is SQVTM and CDR2 is ANQGSEA. The CDR3 DNA reads as TGCAGCGTCGACCACGATGGGAGTGAAAAACTGTTTTTT. This sequence encodes CSVDHDGSEKLFF.

The chain links TRBV9 to TRBJ2-3, with D hard to call. V lost 0 bases and J lost 5, with 16 bases in between. CDR1 is SGDLS and CDR2 is YYNGEE in the germline V gene. The CDR3 is 16 residues long. The CDR3, as DNA: TGTGCCAGCAGCGTAGGAGCTCTGCTTGATGGAGATACGCAGTATTTT. Translating it yields CASSVGALLDGDTQYF.

The chain carries TRBV18 and TRBJ2-4; TRBD2 might be the D (6 bases). The CDR3 is made up of 14 amino acids. Looked up from germline, CDR1 is KGHSH and CDR2 is LQKENI. The germline V and J ends were trimmed by 9 bases and 1 base, with 13 bases remaining between them. CDR3 in amino acids: CASSPGVAKNIQYF. The CDR3 DNA follows: TGTGCCAGTTCCCCGGGGGTGGCCAAAAACATTCAGTACTTC. Full variable domain (rest looked up from reference TRBV18 and TRBJ2-4): NAGVMQNPRHLVRRRGQEARLRCSPMKGHSHVYWYRQLPEEGLKFMVYLQKENIIDESGMPKERFSAEFPKEGPSILRIQQVVRGDSAAYFCASSPGVAKNIQYFGAGTRLSVL.

The genes are TRBV6-6 and TRBJ1-4; D unresolved. Trimming took 7 bases from V and 0 from J, leaving 6 bases between them. This CDR3 is 13 amino acids long. In germline, CDR1 is MNHNY, CDR2 SVGAGI (reference sequence). CDR3 in DNA: TGTGCCAGCATCTCCGCAACTAATGAAAAACTGTTTTTT. Protein: CASISATNEKLFF.

The V gene is TRBV19, the J gene TRBJ1-2, with D possibly TRBD1 on 5 matching bases. Germline-derived CDR1 and CDR2 are LNHDA and SQIVND (reference sequence). V lost 3 bases to trimming and J lost 4 bases, with 12 bases between them. This CDR3 spans 14 amino acids. The CDR3 protein is CASSIIRQTYGYTF. DNA for the CDR3: TGTGCCAGTAGTATTATTAGACAGACCTATGGCTACACCTTC.